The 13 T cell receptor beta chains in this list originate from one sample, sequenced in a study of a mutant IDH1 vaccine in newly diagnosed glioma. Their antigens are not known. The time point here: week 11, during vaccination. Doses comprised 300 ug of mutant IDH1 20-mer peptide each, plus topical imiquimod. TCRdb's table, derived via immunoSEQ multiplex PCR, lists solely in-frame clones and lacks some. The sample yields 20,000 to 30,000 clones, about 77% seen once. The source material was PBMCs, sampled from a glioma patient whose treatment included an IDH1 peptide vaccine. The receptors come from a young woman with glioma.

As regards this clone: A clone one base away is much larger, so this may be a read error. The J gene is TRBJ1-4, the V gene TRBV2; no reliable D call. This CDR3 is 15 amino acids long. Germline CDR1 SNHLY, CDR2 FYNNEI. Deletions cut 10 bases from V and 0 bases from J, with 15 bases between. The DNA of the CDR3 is TGTGCCAACGTCCCTGACACCTCAACTAATGAAAAACTGTTTTTT. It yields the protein CANVPDTSTNEKLFF.

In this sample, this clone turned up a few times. The DNA for the CDR3 is TGTGCCTGGAGTGTCACCTTCATGGCTGAGCAGTTCTTC. It codes for CAWSVTFMAEQFF. V and J are TRBV30 and TRBJ2-1; D uncertain. The CDR3 runs 13 residues. Germline CDR1 and CDR2: GTSNPN and SVGIG (reference sequence). Trimming removed 0 bases from V and 9 bases from J, with 12 bases in between.

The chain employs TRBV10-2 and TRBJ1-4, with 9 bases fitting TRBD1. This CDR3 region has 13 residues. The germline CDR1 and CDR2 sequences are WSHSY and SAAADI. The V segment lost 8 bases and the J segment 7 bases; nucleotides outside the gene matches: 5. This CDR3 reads CASGGQGGEKLFF. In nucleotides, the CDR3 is TGCGCCAGCGGGGGACAGGGAGGTGAAAAACTGTTTTTT.

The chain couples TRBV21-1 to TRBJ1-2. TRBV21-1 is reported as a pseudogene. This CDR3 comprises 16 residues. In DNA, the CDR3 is TGTGCCAGCAGGGGAAAAACTAGGGGTCGAAGCTATGGCTACACCTTC. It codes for CASRGKTRGRSYGYTF.

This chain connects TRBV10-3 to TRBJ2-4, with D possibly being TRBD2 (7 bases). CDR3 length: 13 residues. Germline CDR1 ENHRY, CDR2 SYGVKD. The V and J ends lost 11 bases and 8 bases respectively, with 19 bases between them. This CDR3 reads CAAATSEGDIQYF. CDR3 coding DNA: TGTGCCGCTGCTACTAGCGAGGGGGACATTCAGTACTTC.

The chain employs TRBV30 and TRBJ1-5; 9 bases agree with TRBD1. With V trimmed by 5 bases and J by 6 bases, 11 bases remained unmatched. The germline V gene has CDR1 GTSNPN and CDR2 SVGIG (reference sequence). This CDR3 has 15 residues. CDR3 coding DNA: TGTGCCTGGGCCCGGGACAGGGTCTCGAGTCAGCCCCAGCATTTT. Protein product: CAWARDRVSSQPQHF.

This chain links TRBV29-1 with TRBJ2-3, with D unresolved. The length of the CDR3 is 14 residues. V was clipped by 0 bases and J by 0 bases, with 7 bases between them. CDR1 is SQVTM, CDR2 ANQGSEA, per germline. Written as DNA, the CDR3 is TGCAGCGTTGAAGACTTCGGCAGCACAGATACGCAGTATTTT. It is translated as CSVEDFGSTDTQYF.

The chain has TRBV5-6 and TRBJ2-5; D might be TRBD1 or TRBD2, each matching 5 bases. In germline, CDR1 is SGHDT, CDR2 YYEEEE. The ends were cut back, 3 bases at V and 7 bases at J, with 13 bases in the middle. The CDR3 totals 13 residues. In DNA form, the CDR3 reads TGTGCCAGCAGCTCCGGGGCTCAGGGGACCCAGTACTTC. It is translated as CASSSGAQGTQYF.

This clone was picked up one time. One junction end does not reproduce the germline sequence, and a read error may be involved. Here the CDR3 reads CASSLGAGRFHF. The CDR3 coding sequence is TGTGCCAGCAGCTTGGGGGCAGGGAGGTTTCACTTC. The gene calls are TRBV7-2 and TRBJ2-7; D may correspond to TRBD1 or TRBD2 (6 bases each). CDR3 length: 12 amino acids. Looked up from germline, CDR1 is SGHTA and CDR2 is FQGNSA. Drawing the rest from reference TRBV7-2 and TRBJ2-7, the complete variable domain is GAGVSQSPSNKVTEKGKDVELRCDPISGHTALYWYRQSLGQGLEFLIYFQGNSAPDKSGLPSDRFSAERTGGSVSTLTIQRTQQEDSAVYLCASSLGAGRFHFGPGTRLTVT.

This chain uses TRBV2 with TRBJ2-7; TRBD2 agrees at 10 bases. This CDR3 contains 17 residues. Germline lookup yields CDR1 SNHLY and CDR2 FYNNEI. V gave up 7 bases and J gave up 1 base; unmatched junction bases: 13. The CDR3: CASTFPSGGPHSYEQYF. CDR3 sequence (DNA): TGTGCCAGCACCTTCCCTAGCGGGGGCCCTCATTCCTACGAGCAGTACTTC. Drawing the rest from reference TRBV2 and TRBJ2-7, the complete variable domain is EPEVTQTPSHQVTQMGQEVILRCVPISNHLYFYWYRQILGQKVEFLVSFYNNEISEKSEIFDDQFSVERPDGSNFTLKIRSTKLEDSAMYFCASTFPSGGPHSYEQYFGPGTRLTVT.

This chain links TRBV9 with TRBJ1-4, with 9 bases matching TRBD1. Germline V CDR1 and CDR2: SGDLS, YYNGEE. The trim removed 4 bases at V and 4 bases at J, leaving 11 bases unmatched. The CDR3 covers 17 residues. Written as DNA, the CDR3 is TGTGCCAGCAGCCCCGGGACAGGGACCCTCTATAATGAAAAACTGTTTTTT. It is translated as CASSPGTGTLYNEKLFF.

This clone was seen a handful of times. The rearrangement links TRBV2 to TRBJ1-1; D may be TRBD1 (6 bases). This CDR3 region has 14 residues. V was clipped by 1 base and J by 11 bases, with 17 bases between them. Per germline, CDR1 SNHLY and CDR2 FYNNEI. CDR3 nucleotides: TGTGCCAGCAGTGAAGAGGGAGGGGGAGTGGATGCTTTCTTT. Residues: CASSEEGGGVDAFF. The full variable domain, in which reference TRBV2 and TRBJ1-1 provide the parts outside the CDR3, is EPEVTQTPSHQVTQMGQEVILRCVPISNHLYFYWYRQILGQKVEFLVSFYNNEISEKSEIFDDQFSVERPDGSNFTLKIRSTKLEDSAMYFCASSEEGGGVDAFFGQGTRLTVV.

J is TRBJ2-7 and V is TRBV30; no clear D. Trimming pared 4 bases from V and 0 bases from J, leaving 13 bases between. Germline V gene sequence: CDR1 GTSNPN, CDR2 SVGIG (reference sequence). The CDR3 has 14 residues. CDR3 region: CAWTSLSSSYEQYF. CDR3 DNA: TGTGCCTGGACTTCATTGTCTAGCTCCTACGAGCAGTACTTC.